This T cell receptor (beta chain) came from a study of cytomegalovirus exposure and HLA in healthy donors. This clone has a single count. V lost 2 bases and J 8 bases, leaving 10 bases between the germline ends. In germline, CDR1 is MNHNS, CDR2 SASEGT. The CDR3 is 14 residues long. Primers for the PCR totalled 60 Vbeta and 13 Jbeta. The table came from immunoSEQ multiplex PCR; TCRdb's copy has only in-frame clones and leaves some out. The sample holds some 150,000 clones, just under 70% seen once. The receptor comes from a man aged 55 to 70 in good health and CMV-seronegative. Input material: PBMCs. The chain has TRBV6-1 and TRBJ1-6; D call uncertain. The CDR3 loop is CASSERYADSPLHF. Written as DNA, the CDR3 is TGTGCCAGCAGTGAACGGTATGCTGATTCACCCCTCCACTTT.